Listed below are T cell receptor beta chains from one sample, sequenced in a study of CD8 T cells in Susac syndrome. TCRdb processed the immunoSEQ multiplex PCR reads anew with MiXCR; each CDR3 protein has one entry. The repertoire holds about 200,000 distinct CDR3 sequences, with about 94% as singletons. Sequenced input: CD8+ T cells from PBMCs. These receptors all stem from a human donor with multiple sclerosis. Both conserved end residues are part of each CDR3. Fields, in order: CDR3 protein, CDR3 DNA, CDR3 length, J gene, clone size, V gene, D gene. A D gene is named only where the DNA matches it firmly. Rows may omit the clone size; those that give it use once, few, many or a size class.

CDR3aa: CASSSPRGTDDEAFF; CDR3nt: TGTGCCAGCAGTAGCCCCCGAGGGACCGATGACGAAGCTTTCTTT; len: 15; j_gene: TRBJ1-1; abundance: NA; v_gene: TRBV6-6; d_gene: NA
CDR3aa: CATSRAGLDEQYF; CDR3nt: TGTGCCACCAGCAGAGCCGGGCTAGACGAGCAGTACTTC; len: 13; j_gene: TRBJ2-7; abundance: NA; v_gene: TRBV15; d_gene: NA
CDR3aa: CASGGQTDPNQPQHF; CDR3nt: TGTGCCAGCGGAGGACAGACAGACCCGAATCAGCCCCAGCATTTT; len: 15; j_gene: TRBJ1-5; abundance: NA; v_gene: TRBV7-9; d_gene: NA
CDR3aa: CASTYGLAGGRDNEQFF; CDR3nt: TGTGCCAGCACCTACGGGCTAGCGGGAGGGAGGGACAATGAGCAGTTCTTC; len: 17; j_gene: TRBJ2-1; abundance: NA; v_gene: TRBV6-2/TRBV6-3; d_gene: TRBD2
CDR3aa: CASSFLSLDNSETQYF; CDR3nt: TGTGCCAGCAGCTTCTTGAGCCTGGACAATTCGGAGACCCAGTACTTC; len: 16; j_gene: TRBJ2-5; abundance: NA; v_gene: TRBV5-4; d_gene: NA
CDR3aa: CASSYRDRGRETQYF; CDR3nt: TGTGCCAGCAGCTACCGGGACAGGGGGCGAGAGACCCAGTACTTC; len: 15; j_gene: TRBJ2-5; abundance: NA; v_gene: TRBV7-9; d_gene: TRBD1
CDR3aa: CASSQGEDHTEAFF; CDR3nt: TGCGCCAGCAGCCAAGGAGAGGACCACACTGAAGCTTTCTTT; len: 14; j_gene: TRBJ1-1; abundance: NA; v_gene: TRBV4-3; d_gene: NA
CDR3aa: CASLLGGTDTQYF; CDR3nt: TGTGCCAGCCTCCTCGGGGGCACAGATACGCAGTATTTT; len: 13; j_gene: TRBJ2-3; abundance: NA; v_gene: TRBV2; d_gene: NA
CDR3aa: CAWSVSSDGYTF; CDR3nt: TGTGCCTGGAGTGTATCCTCGGATGGCTACACCTTC; len: 12; j_gene: TRBJ1-2; abundance: NA; v_gene: TRBV30; d_gene: NA
CDR3aa: CASSSNTLLFNYGYTF; CDR3nt: TGTGCCAGCAGTTCCAACACCCTCCTGTTTAACTATGGCTACACCTTC; len: 16; j_gene: TRBJ1-2; abundance: NA; v_gene: TRBV13; d_gene: NA
CDR3aa: CASSLITVQGPYEQYF; CDR3nt: TGTGCCAGCAGCTTAATCACAGTACAGGGCCCCTACGAGCAGTACTTC; len: 16; j_gene: TRBJ2-7; abundance: NA; v_gene: TRBV7-9; d_gene: NA
CDR3aa: CASSFPTGQNPSGANVLTF; CDR3nt: TGTGCCAGCAGCTTCCCGACGGGACAGAACCCCTCTGGGGCCAACGTCCTGACTTTC; len: 19; j_gene: TRBJ2-6; abundance: NA; v_gene: TRBV7-9; d_gene: TRBD1
CDR3aa: CSATWNSYNEQFF; CDR3nt: TGCAGTGCTACATGGAATTCCTACAATGAGCAGTTCTTC; len: 13; j_gene: TRBJ2-1; abundance: NA; v_gene: TRBV20-1; d_gene: NA
CDR3aa: CASSEDRLSSTDTQYF; CDR3nt: TGTGCCAGCAGTGAAGACCGGCTCTCTAGCACAGATACGCAGTATTTT; len: 16; j_gene: TRBJ2-3; abundance: NA; v_gene: TRBV25-1; d_gene: NA
CDR3aa: CATMGDNQPQHF; CDR3nt: TGTGCTACAATGGGGGACAATCAGCCCCAGCATTTT; len: 12; j_gene: TRBJ1-5; abundance: NA; v_gene: TRBV7-9; d_gene: NA
CDR3aa: CALQGGNEKLFF; CDR3nt: TGTGCCTTACAGGGAGGTAATGAAAAACTGTTTTTT; len: 12; j_gene: TRBJ1-4; abundance: NA; v_gene: TRBV30; d_gene: NA
CDR3aa: CASSLAGGPADTQYF; CDR3nt: TGTGCCAGCAGCTTAGCTGGAGGGCCGGCAGATACGCAGTATTTT; len: 15; j_gene: TRBJ2-3; abundance: few; v_gene: TRBV7-9; d_gene: NA
CDR3aa: CASSESGAQRGTQYF; CDR3nt: TGTGCCAGCAGCGAGAGCGGGGCCCAACGGGGGACCCAGTACTTC; len: 15; j_gene: TRBJ2-5; abundance: NA; v_gene: TRBV9; d_gene: TRBD2
CDR3aa: CATSRETPETQYF; CDR3nt: TGTGCCACCAGCAGAGAAACACCAGAGACCCAGTACTTC; len: 13; j_gene: TRBJ2-5; abundance: NA; v_gene: TRBV15; d_gene: NA
CDR3aa: CASSLAGFSYEQYF; CDR3nt: TGTGCCAGCAGTTTAGCCGGGTTCTCCTACGAGCAGTACTTC; len: 14; j_gene: TRBJ2-7; abundance: NA; v_gene: TRBV27; d_gene: NA
CDR3aa: CASSLEGVPDTQYF; CDR3nt: TGCGCCAGCAGCTTGGAAGGGGTGCCAGATACGCAGTATTTT; len: 14; j_gene: TRBJ2-3; abundance: once; v_gene: TRBV5-1; d_gene: NA
CDR3aa: CASTSRTGHGYTF; CDR3nt: TGCGCCAGCACATCTAGGACAGGGCATGGCTACACCTTC; len: 13; j_gene: TRBJ1-2; abundance: NA; v_gene: TRBV5-1; d_gene: TRBD1
CDR3aa: CASSLAGRGTDTQYF; CDR3nt: TGTGCCAGCAGCTTAGCGGGGAGGGGCACAGATACGCAGTATTTT; len: 15; j_gene: TRBJ2-3; abundance: NA; v_gene: TRBV7-3; d_gene: TRBD2
CDR3aa: CASSHAVAAVRGLPVTDTQYF; CDR3nt: TGCGCCAGCAGCCACGCTGTCGCAGCAGTAAGGGGCCTACCCGTTACGGATACGCAGTATTTT; len: 21; j_gene: TRBJ2-3; abundance: NA; v_gene: TRBV4-1; d_gene: NA
CDR3aa: CASSSPRTETSSYEQYF; CDR3nt: TGTGCCAGCAGCTCACCTCGGACGGAAACAAGCTCCTACGAGCAGTACTTC; len: 17; j_gene: TRBJ2-7; abundance: NA; v_gene: TRBV7-9; d_gene: NA
CDR3aa: CASSVGRDDTEAFF; CDR3nt: TGCGCCAGCAGTGTTGGCCGGGATGACACTGAAGCTTTCTTT; len: 14; j_gene: TRBJ1-1; abundance: NA; v_gene: TRBV10-1; d_gene: NA
CDR3aa: CASSLRWPGDEQYF; CDR3nt: TGTGCCAGCAGCCTGCGGTGGCCGGGGGACGAGCAGTACTTC; len: 14; j_gene: TRBJ2-7; abundance: NA; v_gene: TRBV27; d_gene: NA